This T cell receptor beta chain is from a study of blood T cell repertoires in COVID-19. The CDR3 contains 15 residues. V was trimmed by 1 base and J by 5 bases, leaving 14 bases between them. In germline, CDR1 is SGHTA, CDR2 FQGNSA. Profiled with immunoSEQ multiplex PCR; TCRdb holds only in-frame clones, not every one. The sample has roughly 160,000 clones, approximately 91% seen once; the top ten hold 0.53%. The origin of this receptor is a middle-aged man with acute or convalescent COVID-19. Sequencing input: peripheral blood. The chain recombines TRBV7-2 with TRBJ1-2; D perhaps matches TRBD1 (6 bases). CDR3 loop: CASSLDGGGIYGYTF. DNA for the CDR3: TGTGCCAGCAGCTTAGATGGGGGGGGCATATATGGCTACACCTTC.